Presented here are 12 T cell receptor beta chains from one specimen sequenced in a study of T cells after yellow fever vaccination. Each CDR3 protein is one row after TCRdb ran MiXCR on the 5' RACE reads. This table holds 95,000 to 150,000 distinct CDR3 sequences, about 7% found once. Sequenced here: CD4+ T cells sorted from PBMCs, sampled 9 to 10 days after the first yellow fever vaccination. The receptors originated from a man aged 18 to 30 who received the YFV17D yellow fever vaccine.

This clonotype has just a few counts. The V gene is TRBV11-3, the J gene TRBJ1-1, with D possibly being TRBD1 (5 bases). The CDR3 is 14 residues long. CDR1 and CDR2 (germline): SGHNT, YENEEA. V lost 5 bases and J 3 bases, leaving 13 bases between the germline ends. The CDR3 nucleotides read TGTGCCAGCAGCGCATCAGGGTCGGACACTGAAGCTTTCTTT. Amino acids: CASSASGSDTEAFF.

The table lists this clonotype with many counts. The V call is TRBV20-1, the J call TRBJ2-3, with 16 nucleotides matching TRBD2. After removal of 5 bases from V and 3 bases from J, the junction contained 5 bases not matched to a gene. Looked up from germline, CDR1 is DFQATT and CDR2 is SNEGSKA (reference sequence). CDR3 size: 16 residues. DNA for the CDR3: TGCAGTGCTGGGACTAGCGGGGGGGCGGGGACAGATACGCAGTATTTT. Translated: CSAGTSGGAGTDTQYF.

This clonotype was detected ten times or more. CDR3 sequence: CASTETGTEDTDTQYF. The CDR3 nucleotides read TGTGCCAGCACCGAAACCGGGACGGAAGACACAGATACGCAGTATTTT. The V and J genes are TRBV6-2 or TRBV6-3 and TRBJ2-3, with D possibly being TRBD1 or TRBD2 (5 bases each). This CDR3 comprises 16 residues. Germline V gene sequence: CDR1 MNHEY, CDR2 SVGEGT. The V end was cut by 7 bases, the J end by 2 bases, with 19 bases between.

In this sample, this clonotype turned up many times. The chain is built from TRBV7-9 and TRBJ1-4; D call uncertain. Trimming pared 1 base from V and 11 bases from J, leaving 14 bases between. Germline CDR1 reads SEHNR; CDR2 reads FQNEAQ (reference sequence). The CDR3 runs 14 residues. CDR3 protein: CASSLEGPFGKLFF. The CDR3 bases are TGTGCCAGCAGCTTAGAAGGGCCGTTCGGGAAACTGTTTTTT.

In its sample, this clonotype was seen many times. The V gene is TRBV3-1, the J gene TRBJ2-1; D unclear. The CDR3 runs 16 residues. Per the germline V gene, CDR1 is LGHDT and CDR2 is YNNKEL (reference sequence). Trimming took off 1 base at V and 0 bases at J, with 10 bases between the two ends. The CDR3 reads CASSQASQSSYNEQFF. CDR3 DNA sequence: TGTGCCAGCAGCCAAGCAAGTCAGAGCTCCTACAATGAGCAGTTCTTC.

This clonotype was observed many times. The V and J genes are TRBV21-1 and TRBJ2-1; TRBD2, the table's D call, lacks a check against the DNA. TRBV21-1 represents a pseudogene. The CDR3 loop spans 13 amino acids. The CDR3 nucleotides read TGTGCCAGCCCCGCTGGCACCTACAATGAGCAGTTCTTC. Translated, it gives CASPAGTYNEQFF.

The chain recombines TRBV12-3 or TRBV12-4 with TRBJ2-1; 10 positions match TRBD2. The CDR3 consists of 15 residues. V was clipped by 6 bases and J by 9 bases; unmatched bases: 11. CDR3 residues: CASRPPGLALSEQFF. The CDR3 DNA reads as TGTGCCAGCAGGCCTCCGGGACTAGCGTTGAGTGAGCAGTTCTTC.

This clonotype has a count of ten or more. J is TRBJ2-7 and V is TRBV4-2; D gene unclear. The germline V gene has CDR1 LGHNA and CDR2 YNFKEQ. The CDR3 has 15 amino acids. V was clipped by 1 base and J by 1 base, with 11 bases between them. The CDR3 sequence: CASSQGQSRSYEQYF. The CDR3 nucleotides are TGTGCCAGCAGCCAAGGACAATCCAGGTCCTACGAGCAGTACTTC.

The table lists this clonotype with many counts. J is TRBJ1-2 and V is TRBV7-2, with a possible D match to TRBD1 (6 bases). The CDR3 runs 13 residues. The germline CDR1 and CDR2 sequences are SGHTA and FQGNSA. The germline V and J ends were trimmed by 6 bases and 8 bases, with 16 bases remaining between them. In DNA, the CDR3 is TGTGCCAGCAGTCGTTACAACAGGGAGGGCTACACCTTC. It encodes CASSRYNREGYTF.

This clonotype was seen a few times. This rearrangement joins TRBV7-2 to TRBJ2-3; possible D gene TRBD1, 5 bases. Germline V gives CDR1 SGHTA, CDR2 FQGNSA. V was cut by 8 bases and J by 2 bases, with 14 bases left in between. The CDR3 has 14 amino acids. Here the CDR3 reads CASSWQGSTDTQYF. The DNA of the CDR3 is TGTGCCAGCTCTTGGCAGGGATCCACAGATACGCAGTATTTT.

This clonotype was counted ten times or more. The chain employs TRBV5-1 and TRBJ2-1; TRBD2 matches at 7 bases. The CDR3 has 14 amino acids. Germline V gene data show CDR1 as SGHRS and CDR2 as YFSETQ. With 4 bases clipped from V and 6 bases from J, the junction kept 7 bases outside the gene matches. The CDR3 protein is CASSRAGFFNEQFF. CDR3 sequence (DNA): TGCGCCAGCAGCCGAGCGGGATTTTTCAATGAGCAGTTCTTC.

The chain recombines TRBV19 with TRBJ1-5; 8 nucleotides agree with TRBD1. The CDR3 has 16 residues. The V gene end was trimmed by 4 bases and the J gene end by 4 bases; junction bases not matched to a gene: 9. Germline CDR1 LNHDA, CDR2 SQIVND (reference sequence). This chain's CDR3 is CASSKGTGKVNQPQHF. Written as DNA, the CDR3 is TGTGCCAGTAGTAAAGGGACAGGTAAAGTTAATCAGCCCCAGCATTTT.